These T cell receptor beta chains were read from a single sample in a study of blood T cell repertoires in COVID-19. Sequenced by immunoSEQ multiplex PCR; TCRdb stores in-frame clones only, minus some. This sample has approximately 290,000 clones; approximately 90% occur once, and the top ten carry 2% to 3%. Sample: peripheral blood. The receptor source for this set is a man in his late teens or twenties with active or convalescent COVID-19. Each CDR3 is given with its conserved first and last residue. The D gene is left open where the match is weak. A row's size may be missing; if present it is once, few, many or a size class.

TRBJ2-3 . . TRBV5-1 CASSFAGIGTDTQYF TGCGCCAGCAGCTTTGCGGGAATCGGTACAGATACGCAGTATTTT
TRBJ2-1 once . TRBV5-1 CASSPGLNNEQFF TGCGCCAGCAGCCCGGGACTGAACAATGAGCAGTTCTTC
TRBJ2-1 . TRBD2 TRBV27 CASSPRLAGDSYEQFF TGTGCCAGCAGTCCCCGACTAGCGGGAGATAGCTATGAGCAGTTCTTC
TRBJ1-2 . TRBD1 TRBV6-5 CASSPDRGYGYTF TGTGCCAGCAGTCCAGACAGGGGTTATGGCTACACCTTC
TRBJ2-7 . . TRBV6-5 CASSSGRDEQYF TGTGCCAGCAGTAGCGGGCGAGACGAGCAGTACTTC
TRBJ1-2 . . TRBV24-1 CAIGTNYGYTF TGTGCCATCGGTACTAACTATGGCTACACCTTC
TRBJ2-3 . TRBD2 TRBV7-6 CASSKGTSGTTDTQYF TGTGCCAGCAGCAAAGGGACTAGCGGGACCACAGATACGCAGTATTTT
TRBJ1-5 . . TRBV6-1 CASSEMNPYVVIQPQHF TGTGCCAGCAGTGAAATGAACCCCTATGTGGTTATCCAGCCCCAGCATTTT
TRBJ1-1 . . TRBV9 CASSVGGRLDTEAFF TGTGCCAGCAGCGTAGGGGGCAGGCTAGACACTGAAGCTTTCTTT
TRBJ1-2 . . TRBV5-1 CASSLEGGAGYTF TGCGCCAGCAGCTTGGAGGGCGGGGCCGGCTACACCTTC
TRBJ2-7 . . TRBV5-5 CASSLQATSYEQYF TGTGCCAGCAGCTTACAGGCTACCTCCTACGAGCAGTACTTC
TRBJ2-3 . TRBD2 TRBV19 CASSRGGRTDTQYF TGTGCCAGTAGTCGTGGCGGGAGAACAGATACGCAGTATTTT
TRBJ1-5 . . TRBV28 CASSLHRVYQPQHF TGTGCCAGCAGTTTACACAGGGTTTATCAGCCCCAGCATTTT
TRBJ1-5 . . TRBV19 CASSLSSQPQHF TGTGCCAGTAGTCTAAGCTCGCAGCCCCAGCATTTT
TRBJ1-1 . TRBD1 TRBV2 CASSEQGASTEAFF TGTGCCAGCAGTGAGCAGGGGGCCAGCACTGAAGCTTTCTTT
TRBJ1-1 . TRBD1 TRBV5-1 CASSLSTGTMNTEAFF TGCGCCAGCAGCTTATCGACAGGGACGATGAACACTGAAGCTTTCTTT
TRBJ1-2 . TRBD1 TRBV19 CASSIVWTGIEYGYTF TGTGCCAGTAGTATCGTATGGACAGGGATCGAGTATGGCTACACCTTC
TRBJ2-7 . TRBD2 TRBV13 CASSRGLAKTYEQYF TGTGCCAGCAGCCGCGGACTAGCGAAAACTTACGAGCAGTACTTC
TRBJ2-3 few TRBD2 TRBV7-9 CASRRAGGTDTQYF TGTGCCAGCAGAAGGGCGGGGGGCACAGATACGCAGTATTTT
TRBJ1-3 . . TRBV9 CASSIGTISGNTIYF TGTGCCAGCAGCATAGGGACAATTTCTGGAAACACCATATATTTT
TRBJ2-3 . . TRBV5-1 CASSHPLEDTQYF TGCGCCAGCAGCCACCCCCTAGAGGATACGCAGTATTTT
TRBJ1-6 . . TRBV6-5 CASTTGDNSPLHF TGTGCCAGCACGACAGGCGATAATTCACCCCTCCACTTT
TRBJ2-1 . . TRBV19 CASSMMTTGGYEQFF TGTGCCAGTAGTATGATGACTACTGGGGGCTATGAGCAGTTCTTC
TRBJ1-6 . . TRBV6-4 CASSDSSSHNSPLHF TGTGCCAGCAGTGACTCCAGTTCACATAATTCACCCCTCCACTTT
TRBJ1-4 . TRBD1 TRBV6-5 CASSDRPKGNEKLFF TGTGCCAGCTCGGACAGGCCGAAGGGGAATGAAAAACTGTTTTTT
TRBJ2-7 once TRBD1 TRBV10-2 CASSQRTGAYEQYF TGCGCCAGCAGCCAAAGGACAGGGGCGTACGAGCAGTACTTC
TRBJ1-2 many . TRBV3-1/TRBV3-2 CASSQDWKGEDTDRNYGYTF TGTGCCAGCAGCCAAGATTGGAAGGGCGAGGACACCGATAGGAACTATGGCTACACCTTC
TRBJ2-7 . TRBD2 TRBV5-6 CASSGTRPYEQYF TGTGCCAGCAGTGGGACTAGGCCCTACGAGCAGTACTTC
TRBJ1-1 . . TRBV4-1 CASSPDRVTGAFF TGCGCCAGCAGCCCCGACCGGGTCACTGGAGCTTTCTTT
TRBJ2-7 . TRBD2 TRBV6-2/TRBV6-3 CASSSPRVSGGYEQYF TGTGCCAGCAGTTCCCCCCGGGTTAGCGGGGGCTACGAGCAGTACTTC
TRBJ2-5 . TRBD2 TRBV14 CASSHGGSGGQETQYF TGTGCCAGCAGCCATGGAGGGAGCGGGGGGCAAGAGACCCAGTACTTC
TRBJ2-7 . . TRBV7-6 CASSLVSGKPEQYF TGTGCCAGCAGCTTAGTTTCCGGGAAACCCGAGCAGTACTTC
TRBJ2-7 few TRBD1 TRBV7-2 CASSLGGTGRHEQYF TGTGCCAGCAGCTTAGGTGGGACAGGGCGGCACGAGCAGTACTTC
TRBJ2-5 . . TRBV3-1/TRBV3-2 CASSQEQAETQYF TGTGCCAGCAGCCAAGAGCAGGCGGAGACCCAGTACTTC
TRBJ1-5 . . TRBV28 CASSFRLGNQPQHF TGTGCCAGCAGTTTTAGGCTAGGCAATCAGCCCCAGCATTTT
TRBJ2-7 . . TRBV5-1 CASSLVPGMYEQYF TGCGCCAGCAGCTTGGTTCCAGGGATGTACGAGCAGTACTTC
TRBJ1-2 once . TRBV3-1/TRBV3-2 CASSPRYPGVVPDGYTF TGTGCCAGCAGCCCCCGGTACCCAGGGGTGGTTCCGGACGGCTACACCTTC
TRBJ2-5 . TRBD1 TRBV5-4 CASSPRTGFTLSETQYF TGTGCCAGCAGCCCAAGGACAGGGTTTACTCTTTCGGAGACCCAGTACTTC
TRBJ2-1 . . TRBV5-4 CASSLPPGGLNNEQFF TGTGCCAGCAGCCTCCCACCGGGGGGCCTTAACAATGAGCAGTTCTTC
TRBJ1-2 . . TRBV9 CASSAATGSNYGYTF TGTGCCAGCAGCGCCGCGACGGGATCTAACTATGGCTACACCTTC
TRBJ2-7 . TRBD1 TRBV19 CASSIMDRSSEQYF TGTGCCAGTAGTATAATGGACAGGTCCTCCGAGCAGTACTTC
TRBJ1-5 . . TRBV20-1 CSVGGQPQHF TGCAGTGTTGGGGGGCAGCCCCAGCATTTT
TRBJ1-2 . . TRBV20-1 CSASRGPGYTF TGCAGTGCTTCCCGGGGTCCTGGCTACACCTTC
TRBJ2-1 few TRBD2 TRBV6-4 CASSQTSGSYNEQFF TGTGCCAGCAGCCAGACTAGCGGGAGCTACAATGAGCAGTTCTTC
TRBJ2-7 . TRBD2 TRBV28 CASRPGLAGAYEQYF TGTGCCAGCAGACCAGGACTAGCGGGAGCCTACGAGCAGTACTTC
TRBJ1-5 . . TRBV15 CATSRDAGQPQHF TGTGCCACCAGCAGAGATGCGGGCCAGCCCCAGCATTTT
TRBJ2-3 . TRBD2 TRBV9 CASSVTSGRVTDTQYF TGTGCCAGCAGCGTAACTAGCGGGAGGGTCACAGATACGCAGTATTTT
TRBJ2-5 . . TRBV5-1 CASSLGPGQETQYF TGCGCCAGCAGCTTGGGGCCAGGTCAAGAGACCCAGTACTTC
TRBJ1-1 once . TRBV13 CASSLVGGAGTEAFF TGTGCCAGCAGCTTAGTTGGGGGCGCTGGCACTGAAGCTTTCTTT
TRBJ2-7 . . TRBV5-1 CASSLGYNYEQYF TGCGCCAGCAGCTTGGGGTACAACTACGAGCAGTACTTC
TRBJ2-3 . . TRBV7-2 CASSRSGTTDTQYF TGTGCCAGCAGCCGTAGCGGCACCACAGATACGCAGTATTTT
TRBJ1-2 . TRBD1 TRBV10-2 CASSAGILGQGLGYTF TGCGCCAGCAGTGCCGGGATATTGGGACAGGGGCTTGGCTACACCTTC
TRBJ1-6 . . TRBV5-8 CASSPTGGDSPLHF TGTGCCAGCAGCCCGACGGGAGGGGATTCACCCCTCCACTTT
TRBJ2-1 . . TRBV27 CASSGLGYNEQFF TGTGCCAGCTCGGGACTGGGGTATAATGAGCAGTTCTTC
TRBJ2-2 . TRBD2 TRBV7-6 CASSPPGSGGLATGELFF TGTGCCAGCAGCCCCCCTGGTTCGGGTGGACTAGCGACCGGGGAGCTGTTTTTT
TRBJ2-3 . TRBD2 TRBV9 CASSEGTSESTDTQYF TGTGCCAGCAGCGAAGGGACTAGCGAATCCACAGATACGCAGTATTTT
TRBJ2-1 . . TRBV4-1 CASQGQEQFF TGCGCCAGCCAAGGACAGGAGCAGTTCTTC
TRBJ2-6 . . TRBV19 CASSIEPPGLISGANVLTF TGTGCCAGTAGTATAGAGCCTCCGGGACTGATCTCTGGGGCCAACGTCCTGACTTTC
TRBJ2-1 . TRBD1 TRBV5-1 CASSPGTGDVYEQFF TGCGCCAGCAGCCCCGGGACAGGGGATGTCTATGAGCAGTTCTTC